This T cell receptor (beta chain) was captured in a study of monozygotic twins with inflammatory bowel disease. Study-level results: The co-twins with IBD showed lower TCRbeta diversity (inverse Simpson) than their healthy siblings.

The CDR3 is 14 amino acids. Looked up from germline, CDR1 is SGHRS and CDR2 is YFSETQ. One blood sample of around 2.5 ml was taken from each donor. In regard to this clonotype: Antigen unknown.

TCRdb derives one entry per CDR3 protein from the 5' RACE reads, leaving out DNA. The sample's table shows under 150,000 distinct CDR3 sequences. Sequencing was carried out using blood. The chain employs TRBV5-1 and TRBJ2-7; with no DNA, the TCRdb D assignment of TRBD1 cannot be verified. This sequence originates from a human donor with ulcerative colitis or Crohn's disease, or a healthy co-twin of an affected twin (not recorded which). CDR3 loop: CASSAQGGLREQYF.